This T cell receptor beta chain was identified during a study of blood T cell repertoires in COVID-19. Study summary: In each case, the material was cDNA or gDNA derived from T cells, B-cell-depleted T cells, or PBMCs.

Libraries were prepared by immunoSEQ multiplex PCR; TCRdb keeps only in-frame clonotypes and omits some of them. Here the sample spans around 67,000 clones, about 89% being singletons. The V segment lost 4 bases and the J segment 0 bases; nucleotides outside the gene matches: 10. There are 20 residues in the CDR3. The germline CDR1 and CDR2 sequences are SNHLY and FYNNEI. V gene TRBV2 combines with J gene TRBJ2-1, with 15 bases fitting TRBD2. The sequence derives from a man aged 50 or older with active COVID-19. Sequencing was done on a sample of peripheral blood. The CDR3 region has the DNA TGTGCCAGCAGTGGCCCCTCCGGGACTAGCGGGAGGCGCTCCTACAATGAGCAGTTCTTC. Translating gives CASSGPSGTSGRRSYNEQFF.